This TCR beta chain came from a study of PD-L1 blockade in urothelial cancer. About the research overall: Most of the 29 patients were men with bladder-origin urothelial cancer. Blood yielded a median of about 140,000 T cells per sample.

For this clone: Its specificity is not known.

Clones were read by immunoSEQ multiplex PCR, and TCRdb kept only the in-frame ones, dropping some. The sample carries 50,000 or so clones, approximately 84% recorded once. General study results and limits: Durable-benefit patients expanded tumor-associated blood clones more at 3 weeks. Sub-median blood TCR clonality before treatment predicted longer survival.

The V end was cut by 7 bases, the J end by 12 bases, with 19 bases between. The CDR3 covers 13 residues. Germline V lookup: CDR1 LNHDA, CDR2 SQIVND (reference sequence). The specimen comprised PBMCs, sampled around atezolizumab (anti-PD-L1) treatment. This clonotype was obtained from a man aged 35 to 55 with urothelial cancer. The V gene is TRBV19, the J gene TRBJ2-1, with D possibly being TRBD2 (6 bases). The CDR3 region is CASKRAEQSPQFF. The CDR3 region has the DNA TGTGCCAGTAAGCGGGCAGAACAGTCCCCGCAGTTCTTC.